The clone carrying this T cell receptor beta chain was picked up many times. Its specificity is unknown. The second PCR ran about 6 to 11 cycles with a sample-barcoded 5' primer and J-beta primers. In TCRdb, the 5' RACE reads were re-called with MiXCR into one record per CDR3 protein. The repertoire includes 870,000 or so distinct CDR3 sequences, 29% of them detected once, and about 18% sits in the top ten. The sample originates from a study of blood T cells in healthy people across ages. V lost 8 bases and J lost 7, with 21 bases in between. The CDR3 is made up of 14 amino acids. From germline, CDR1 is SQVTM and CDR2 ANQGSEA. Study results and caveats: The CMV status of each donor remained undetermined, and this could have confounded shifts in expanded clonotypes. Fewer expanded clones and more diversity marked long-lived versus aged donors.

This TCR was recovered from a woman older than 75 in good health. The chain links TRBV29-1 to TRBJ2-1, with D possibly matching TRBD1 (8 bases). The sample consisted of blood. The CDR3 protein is CSYWGGTGGNEQFF. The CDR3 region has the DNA TGCAGCTACTGGGGGGGTACAGGGGGGAATGAGCAGTTCTTC.